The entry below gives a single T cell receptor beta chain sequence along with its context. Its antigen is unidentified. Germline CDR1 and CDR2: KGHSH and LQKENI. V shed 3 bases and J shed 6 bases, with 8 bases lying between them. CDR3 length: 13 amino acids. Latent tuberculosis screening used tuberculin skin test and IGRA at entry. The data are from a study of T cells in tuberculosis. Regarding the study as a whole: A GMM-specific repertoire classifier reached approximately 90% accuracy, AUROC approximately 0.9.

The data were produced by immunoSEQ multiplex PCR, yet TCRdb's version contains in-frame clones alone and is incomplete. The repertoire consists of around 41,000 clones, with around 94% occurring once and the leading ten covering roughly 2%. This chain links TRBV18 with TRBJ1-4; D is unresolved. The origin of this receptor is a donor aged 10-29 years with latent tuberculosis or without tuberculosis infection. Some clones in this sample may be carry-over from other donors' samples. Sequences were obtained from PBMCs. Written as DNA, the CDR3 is TGTGCCAGCTCACCCGTGGCCTATGAAAAACTGTTTTTT. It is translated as CASSPVAYEKLFF. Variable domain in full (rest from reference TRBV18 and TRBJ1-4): NAGVMQNPRHLVRRRGQEARLRCSPMKGHSHVYWYRQLPEEGLKFMVYLQKENIIDESGMPKERFSAEFPKEGPSILRIQQVVRGDSAAYFCASSPVAYEKLFFGSGTQLSVL.